This is a list of T cell receptor beta chains from one sample in a study of blood T cell repertoires in COVID-19. This table comes from immunoSEQ multiplex PCR, and its TCRdb copy is limited to in-frame clones, with some not included. The data show approximately 360,000 clones, with roughly nine tenths seen just once and 1% to 1.5% held by the top ten. Sequencing was done on a sample of peripheral blood. Source of these receptors: a man in his forties with acute or convalescent COVID-19. Both conserved end residues are part of each CDR3. Each record gives: D gene, J gene, CDR3 length, clone size, V gene, CDR3 protein, CDR3 DNA. The D gene is left open where the match is weak. Size tells how often a clone was seen (once, few, many) or the class of an expanded clone, and some rows leave it out.

D gene: NA; J gene: TRBJ2-7; CDR3 length: 14; clone size: NA; V gene: TRBV13; CDR3 protein: CASSPKDISYEQYF; CDR3 DNA: TGTGCCAGCAGCCCCAAAGACATCTCCTACGAGCAGTACTTC
D gene: NA; J gene: TRBJ1-4; CDR3 length: 15; clone size: NA; V gene: TRBV30; CDR3 protein: CAWRWLGGANEKLFF; CDR3 DNA: TGTGCCTGGAGGTGGTTGGGGGGGGCGAATGAAAAACTGTTTTTT
D gene: NA; J gene: TRBJ2-2; CDR3 length: 13; clone size: NA; V gene: TRBV12-3/TRBV12-4; CDR3 protein: CASRRLGLGELFF; CDR3 DNA: TGTGCCAGCAGGAGACTGGGTTTGGGGGAGCTGTTTTTT
D gene: NA; J gene: TRBJ2-5; CDR3 length: 13; clone size: NA; V gene: TRBV18; CDR3 protein: CASSRSVQETQYF; CDR3 DNA: TGTGCCAGCTCACGCAGTGTCCAAGAGACCCAGTACTTC
D gene: NA; J gene: TRBJ1-1; CDR3 length: 13; clone size: NA; V gene: TRBV19; CDR3 protein: CASRGRMNTEAFF; CDR3 DNA: TGTGCCAGTAGGGGCAGGATGAACACTGAAGCTTTCTTT
D gene: TRBD1; J gene: TRBJ1-2; CDR3 length: 16; clone size: NA; V gene: TRBV9; CDR3 protein: CASSVARTGVSYGYTF; CDR3 DNA: TGTGCCAGCAGCGTAGCTCGGACAGGGGTATCCTATGGCTACACCTTC
D gene: NA; J gene: TRBJ2-1; CDR3 length: 13; clone size: few; V gene: TRBV28; CDR3 protein: CASSSNSPGEQFF; CDR3 DNA: TGTGCCAGCAGCTCGAACAGCCCTGGTGAGCAGTTCTTC
D gene: NA; J gene: TRBJ1-6; CDR3 length: 14; clone size: NA; V gene: TRBV7-9; CDR3 protein: CASSPMGGGSPLHF; CDR3 DNA: TGTGCCAGCAGCCCCATGGGGGGGGGATCACCCCTCCACTTT
D gene: TRBD1; J gene: TRBJ1-3; CDR3 length: 18; clone size: NA; V gene: TRBV19; CDR3 protein: CASSSSRDRIFSGNTIYF; CDR3 DNA: TGTGCCAGTAGTAGCTCCAGGGACAGGATATTCTCTGGAAACACCATATATTTT
D gene: NA; J gene: TRBJ1-1; CDR3 length: 16; clone size: NA; V gene: TRBV7-8; CDR3 protein: CASSLVPGGMNTEAFF; CDR3 DNA: TGTGCCAGCAGCTTAGTCCCCGGAGGCATGAACACTGAAGCTTTCTTT
D gene: NA; J gene: TRBJ2-5; CDR3 length: 12; clone size: few; V gene: TRBV7-9; CDR3 protein: CASSQIQETQYF; CDR3 DNA: TGTGCCAGCAGCCAGATACAAGAGACCCAGTACTTC
D gene: NA; J gene: TRBJ1-5; CDR3 length: 13; clone size: NA; V gene: TRBV30; CDR3 protein: CASAGSSNQPQHF; CDR3 DNA: TGTGCCTCGGCAGGATCGAGCAATCAGCCCCAGCATTTT
D gene: TRBD2; J gene: TRBJ2-2; CDR3 length: 16; clone size: NA; V gene: TRBV28; CDR3 protein: CASSLSLAGGPGELFF; CDR3 DNA: TGTGCCAGCAGTTTATCCCTAGCGGGGGGGCCCGGGGAGCTGTTTTTT